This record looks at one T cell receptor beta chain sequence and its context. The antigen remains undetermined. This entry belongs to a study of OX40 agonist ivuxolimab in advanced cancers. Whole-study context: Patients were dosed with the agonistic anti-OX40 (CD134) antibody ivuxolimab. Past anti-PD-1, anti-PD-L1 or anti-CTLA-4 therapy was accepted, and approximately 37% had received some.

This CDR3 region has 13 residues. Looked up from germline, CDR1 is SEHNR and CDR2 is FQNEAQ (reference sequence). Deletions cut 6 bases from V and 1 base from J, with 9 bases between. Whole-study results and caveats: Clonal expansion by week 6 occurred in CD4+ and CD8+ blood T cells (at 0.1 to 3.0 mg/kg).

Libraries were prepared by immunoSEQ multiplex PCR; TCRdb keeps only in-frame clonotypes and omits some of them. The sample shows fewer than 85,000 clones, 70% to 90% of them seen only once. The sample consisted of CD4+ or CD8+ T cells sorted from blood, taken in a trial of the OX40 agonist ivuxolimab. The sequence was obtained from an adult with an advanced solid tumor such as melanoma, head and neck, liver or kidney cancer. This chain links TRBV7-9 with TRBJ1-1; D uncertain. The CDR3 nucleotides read TGTGCCAGCAGGGTTCAGGAGAACACTGAAGCTTTCTTT. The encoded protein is CASRVQENTEAFF.